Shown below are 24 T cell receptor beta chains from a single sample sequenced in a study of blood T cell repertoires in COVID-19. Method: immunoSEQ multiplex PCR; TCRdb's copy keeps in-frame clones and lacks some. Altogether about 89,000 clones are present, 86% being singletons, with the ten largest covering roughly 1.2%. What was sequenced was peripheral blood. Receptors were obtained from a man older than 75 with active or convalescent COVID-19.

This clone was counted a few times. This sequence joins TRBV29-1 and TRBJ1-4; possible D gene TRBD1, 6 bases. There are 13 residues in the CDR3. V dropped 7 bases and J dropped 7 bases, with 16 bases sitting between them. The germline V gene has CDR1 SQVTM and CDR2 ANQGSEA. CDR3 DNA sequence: TGCAGCGCGGGATTTGGGGGCGGTGAAAAACTGTTTTTT. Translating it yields CSAGFGGGEKLFF. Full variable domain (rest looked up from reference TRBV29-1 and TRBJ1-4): SAVISQKPSRDICQRGTSLTIQCQVDSQVTMMFWYRQQPGQSLTLIATANQGSEATYESGFVIDKFPISRPNLTFSTLTVSNMSPEDSSIYLCSAGFGGGEKLFFGSGTQLSVL.

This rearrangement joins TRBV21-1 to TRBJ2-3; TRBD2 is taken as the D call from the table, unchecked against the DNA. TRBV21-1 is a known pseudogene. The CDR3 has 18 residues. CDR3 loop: CASSTRGLAGGTADTQYF. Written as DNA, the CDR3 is TGTGCCAGCAGCACCAGAGGACTAGCGGGAGGGACTGCAGATACGCAGTATTTT.

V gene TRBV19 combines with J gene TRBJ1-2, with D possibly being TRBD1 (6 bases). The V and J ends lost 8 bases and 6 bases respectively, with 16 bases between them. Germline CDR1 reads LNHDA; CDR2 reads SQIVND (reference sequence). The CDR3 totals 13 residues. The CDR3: CASRETGRNGYTF. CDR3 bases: TGTGCCAGTCGTGAGACAGGAAGGAATGGCTACACCTTC.

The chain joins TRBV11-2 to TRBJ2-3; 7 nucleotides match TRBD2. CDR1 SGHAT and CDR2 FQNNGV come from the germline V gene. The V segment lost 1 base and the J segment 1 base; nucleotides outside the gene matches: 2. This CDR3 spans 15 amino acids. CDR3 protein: CASSLVLAGTDTQYF. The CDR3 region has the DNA TGTGCCAGCAGCTTAGTCCTAGCGGGCACAGATACGCAGTATTTT.

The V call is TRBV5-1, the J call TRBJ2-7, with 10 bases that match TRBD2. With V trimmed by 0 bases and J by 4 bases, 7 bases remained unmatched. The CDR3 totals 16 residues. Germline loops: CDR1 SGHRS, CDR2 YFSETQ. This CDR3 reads CASSLDRTSGSYEQYF. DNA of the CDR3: TGCGCCAGCAGCTTGGATAGGACTAGCGGAAGTTACGAGCAGTACTTC.

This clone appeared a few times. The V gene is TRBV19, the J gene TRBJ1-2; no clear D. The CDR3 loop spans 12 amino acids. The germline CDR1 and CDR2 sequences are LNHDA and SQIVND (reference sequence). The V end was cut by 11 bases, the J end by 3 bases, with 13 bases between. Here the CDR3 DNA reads TGTGCCTCAAGCGGCAGGTACTATGGCTACACCTTC. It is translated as CASSGRYYGYTF.

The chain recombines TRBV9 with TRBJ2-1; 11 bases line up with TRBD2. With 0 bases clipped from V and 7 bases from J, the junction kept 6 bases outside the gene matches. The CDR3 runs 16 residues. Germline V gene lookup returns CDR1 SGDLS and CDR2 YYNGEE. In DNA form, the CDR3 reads TGTGCCAGCAGCGTAGCACAGACTAGCGGGGATAATGAGCAGTTCTTC. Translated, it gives CASSVAQTSGDNEQFF.

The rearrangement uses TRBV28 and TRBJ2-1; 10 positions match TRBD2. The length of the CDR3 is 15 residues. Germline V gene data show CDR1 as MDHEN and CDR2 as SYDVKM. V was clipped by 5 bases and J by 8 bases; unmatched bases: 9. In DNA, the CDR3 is TGTGCCAGCAGTCCGCCGGGACTAGCGTCGGATGAGCAGTTCTTC. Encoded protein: CASSPPGLASDEQFF.

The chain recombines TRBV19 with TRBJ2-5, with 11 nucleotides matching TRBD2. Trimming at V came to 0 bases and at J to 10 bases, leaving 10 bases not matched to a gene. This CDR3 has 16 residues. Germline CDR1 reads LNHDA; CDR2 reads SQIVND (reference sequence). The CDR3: CASSIEVAGGLGNQYF. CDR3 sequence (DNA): TGTGCCAGTAGTATAGAGGTAGCGGGAGGGCTTGGGAACCAGTACTTC. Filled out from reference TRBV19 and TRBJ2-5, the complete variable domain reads DGGITQSPKYLFRKEGQNVTLSCEQNLNHDAMYWYRQDPGQGLRLIYYSQIVNDFQKGDIAEGYSVSREKKESFPLTVTSAQKNPTAFYLCASSIEVAGGLGNQYFGPGTRLLVL.

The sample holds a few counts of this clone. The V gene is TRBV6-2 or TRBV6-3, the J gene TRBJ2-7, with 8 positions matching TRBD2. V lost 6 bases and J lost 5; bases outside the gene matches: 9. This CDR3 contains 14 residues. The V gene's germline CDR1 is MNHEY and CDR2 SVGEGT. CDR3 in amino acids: CASSQGTSLNEQYF. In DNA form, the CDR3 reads TGTGCCAGCAGCCAAGGGACTAGTCTTAACGAGCAGTACTTC.

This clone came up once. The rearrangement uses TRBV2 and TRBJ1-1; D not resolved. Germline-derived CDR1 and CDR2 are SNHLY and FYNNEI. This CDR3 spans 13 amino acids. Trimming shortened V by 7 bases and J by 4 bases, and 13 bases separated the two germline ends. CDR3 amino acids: CASMGGIGTEAFF. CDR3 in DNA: TGTGCCAGCATGGGCGGGATAGGCACTGAAGCTTTCTTT.

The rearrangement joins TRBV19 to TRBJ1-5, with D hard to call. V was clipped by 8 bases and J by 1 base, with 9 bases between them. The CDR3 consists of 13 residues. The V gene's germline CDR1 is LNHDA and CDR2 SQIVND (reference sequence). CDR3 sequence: CASGSRSNQPQHF. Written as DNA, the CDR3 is TGTGCCAGTGGGAGTAGGAGCAATCAGCCCCAGCATTTT.

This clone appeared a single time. The CDR3, as DNA: TGTGCCAGCAGCCCGTCCGGGACAGGGTATGGCTACACCTTC. Translated: CASSPSGTGYGYTF. The gene calls are TRBV7-9 and TRBJ1-2, with TRBD1 identical over 9 bases. The CDR3 runs 14 residues. The germline CDR1 and CDR2 sequences are SEHNR and FQNEAQ (reference sequence). The V segment lost 5 bases and the J segment 5 bases; nucleotides outside the gene matches: 6.

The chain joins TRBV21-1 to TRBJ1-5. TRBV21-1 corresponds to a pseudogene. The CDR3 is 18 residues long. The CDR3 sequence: CASSKVQRAQWSNQPQHF. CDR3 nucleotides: TGTGCCAGCAGCAAAGTGCAGCGGGCCCAGTGGAGCAATCAGCCCCAGCATTTT.

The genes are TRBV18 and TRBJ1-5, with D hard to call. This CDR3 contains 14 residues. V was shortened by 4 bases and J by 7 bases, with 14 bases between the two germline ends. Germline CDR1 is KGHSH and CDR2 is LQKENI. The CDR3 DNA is TGTGCCAGCTCACATAACGAGGGCGAGCAGCCCCAGCATTTT. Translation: CASSHNEGEQPQHF.

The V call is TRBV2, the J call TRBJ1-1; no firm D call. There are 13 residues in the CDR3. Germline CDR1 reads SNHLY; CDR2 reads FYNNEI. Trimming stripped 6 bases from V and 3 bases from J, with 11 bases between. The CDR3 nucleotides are TGTGCCAGCAGGGTTGAGCGGGACACTGAAGCTTTCTTT. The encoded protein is CASRVERDTEAFF.

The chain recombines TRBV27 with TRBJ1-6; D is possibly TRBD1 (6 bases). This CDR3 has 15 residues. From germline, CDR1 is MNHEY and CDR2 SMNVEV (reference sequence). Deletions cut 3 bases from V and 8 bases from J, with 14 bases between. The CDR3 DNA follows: TGTGCCAGCAGTTTCGACAGGACGTTTGATTCACCCCTCCACTTT. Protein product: CASSFDRTFDSPLHF.

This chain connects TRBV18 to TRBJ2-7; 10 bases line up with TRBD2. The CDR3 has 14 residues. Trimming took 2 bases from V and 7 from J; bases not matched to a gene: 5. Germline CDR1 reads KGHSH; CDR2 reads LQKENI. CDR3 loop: CASSPRLAGEEQYF. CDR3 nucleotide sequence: TGTGCCAGCTCACCAAGACTAGCGGGTGAAGAGCAGTACTTC. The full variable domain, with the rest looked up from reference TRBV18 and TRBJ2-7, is NAGVMQNPRHLVRRRGQEARLRCSPMKGHSHVYWYRQLPEEGLKFMVYLQKENIIDESGMPKERFSAEFPKEGPSILRIQQVVRGDSAAYFCASSPRLAGEEQYFGPGTRLTVT.

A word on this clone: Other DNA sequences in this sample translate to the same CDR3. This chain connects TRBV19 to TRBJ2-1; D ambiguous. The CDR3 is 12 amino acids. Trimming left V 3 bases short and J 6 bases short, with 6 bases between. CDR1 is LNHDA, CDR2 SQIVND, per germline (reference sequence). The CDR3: CASSISLNEQFF. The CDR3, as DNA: TGTGCCAGTAGTATTTCCCTCAATGAGCAGTTCTTC.

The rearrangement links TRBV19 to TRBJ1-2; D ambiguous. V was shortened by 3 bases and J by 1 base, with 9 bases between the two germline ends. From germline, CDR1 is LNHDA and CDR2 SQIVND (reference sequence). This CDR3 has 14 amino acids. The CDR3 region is CASSIGVNNYGYTF. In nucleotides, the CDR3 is TGTGCCAGTAGTATCGGGGTGAATAACTATGGCTACACCTTC.

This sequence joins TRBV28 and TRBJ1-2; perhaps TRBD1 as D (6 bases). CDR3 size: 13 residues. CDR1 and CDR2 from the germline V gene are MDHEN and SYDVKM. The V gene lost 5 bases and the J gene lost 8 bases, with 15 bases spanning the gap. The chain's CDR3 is CASSTGTRLGYTF. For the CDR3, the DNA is TGTGCCAGCAGTACCGGGACAAGACTCGGCTACACCTTC.

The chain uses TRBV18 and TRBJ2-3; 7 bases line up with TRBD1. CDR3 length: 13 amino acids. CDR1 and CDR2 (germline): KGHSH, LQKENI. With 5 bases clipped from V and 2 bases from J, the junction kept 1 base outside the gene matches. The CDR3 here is CASSDRVTDTQYF. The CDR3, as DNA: TGTGCCAGCTCAGACAGGGTCACAGATACGCAGTATTTT.

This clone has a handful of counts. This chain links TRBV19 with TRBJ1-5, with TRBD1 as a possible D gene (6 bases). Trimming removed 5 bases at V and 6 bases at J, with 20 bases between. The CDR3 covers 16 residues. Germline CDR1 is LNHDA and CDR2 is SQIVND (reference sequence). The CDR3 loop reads CASSPSQGIEGQPQHF. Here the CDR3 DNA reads TGTGCCAGTAGTCCTTCACAGGGTATAGAGGGTCAGCCCCAGCATTTT.

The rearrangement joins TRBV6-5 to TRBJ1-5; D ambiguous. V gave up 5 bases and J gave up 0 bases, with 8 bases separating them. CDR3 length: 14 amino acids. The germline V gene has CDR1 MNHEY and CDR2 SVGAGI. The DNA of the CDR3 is TGTGCCAGCAGTCCGGGTTCTAGCAATCAGCCCCAGCATTTT. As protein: CASSPGSSNQPQHF.